Sequencing of this T cell receptor beta chain was carried out in a study of CD8 T cells in Susac syndrome. In germline, CDR1 is DFQATT, CDR2 SNEGSKA (reference sequence). With V trimmed by 4 bases and J by 2 bases, 8 bases remained unmatched. There are 15 residues in the CDR3. Random hexamers were used to reverse transcribe roughly 0.45 to 1 ug of RNA. From the immunoSEQ multiplex PCR reads, TCRdb called clonotypes with MiXCR, one entry per CDR3 protein. The sample has approximately 200,000 distinct CDR3 sequences; 90% to 97% are singletons. CD8+ and CD4+ T cells were negatively isolated; TEMRA cells were FACS-enriched.

The sequenced material came from CD4+ T cells from PBMCs. The V and J genes are TRBV20-1 and TRBJ2-1; 7 bases are a match to TRBD2. The clonotype comes from a human donor with multiple sclerosis. CDR3 amino acids: CSANHGGGPYNEQFF. For the CDR3, the DNA is TGCAGTGCTAATCACGGCGGGGGTCCCTACAATGAGCAGTTCTTC.